The 10 T cell receptor beta chains below come from one sample, sequenced in a study of cytomegalovirus exposure and HLA in healthy donors. Both 60 Vbeta primers and 13 Jbeta primers went into the PCR. Data came from immunoSEQ multiplex PCR; TCRdb stores just in-frame clones and leaves some out. This sample yields about 160,000 clones, of which approximately 72% are seen a single time; around 6.8% belongs to the top ten. Sequenced input: PBMCs. These receptors came from a man aged 35 to 55 in good health and CMV-seropositive.

V usage is TRBV6-1 and J usage is TRBJ2-2, with unresolved D. Deletions cut 10 bases from V and 3 bases from J, with 9 bases between. The germline V gene has CDR1 MNHNS and CDR2 SASEGT. The CDR3 has 12 residues. This chain's CDR3 is CATLPHTGELFF. The CDR3 region has the DNA TGTGCCACCCTACCGCACACCGGGGAGCTGTTTTTT.

This clone was recorded once. The V and J genes are TRBV27 and TRBJ2-5; TRBD2 might be the D (5 bases). Gene TRBJ2-7 matches the end of the DNA better, so the J call may be wrong. The CDR3 is 15 amino acids. CDR1 MNHEY and CDR2 SMNVEV come from the germline V gene (reference sequence). CDR3: CASSPRRAVNYEQYF. The DNA for the CDR3 is TGTGCCAGCAGTCCCCGAAGAGCGGTGAACTACGAGCAGTACTTC.

The chain uses TRBV9 and TRBJ1-1; D call uncertain. The CDR3 totals 13 residues. From germline, CDR1 is SGDLS and CDR2 YYNGEE. V was shortened by 3 bases and J by 2 bases, with 8 bases between the two germline ends. The CDR3 nucleotides are TGTGCCAGCAGCGCCCAGGTTAACACTGAAGCTTTCTTT. It is translated as CASSAQVNTEAFF.

About this clone: Other DNA variants within this sample encode the same CDR3. The V gene is TRBV5-1, the J gene TRBJ2-5, with D possibly being TRBD1 (5 bases). The CDR3 covers 13 residues. V lost 0 bases and J lost 2, with 5 bases in between. The germline V gene has CDR1 SGHRS and CDR2 YFSETQ. CDR3 bases: TGCGCCAGCAGCTTGGGACAGCAAGAGACCCAGTACTTC. Translating gives CASSLGQQETQYF.

The chain recombines TRBV27 with TRBJ2-3, with D possibly TRBD2 on 5 matching bases. This CDR3 comprises 15 residues. Germline V gene lookup returns CDR1 MNHEY and CDR2 SMNVEV (reference sequence). The V end was cut by 4 bases, the J end by 0 bases, with 11 bases between. CDR3 in DNA: TGTGCCAGCAGTTCAAGGGAGACTAGCACAGATACGCAGTATTTT. Translated: CASSSRETSTDTQYF.

In its sample, this clone was seen a few times. The chain uses TRBV11-2 and TRBJ1-4; no firm D call. The CDR3 spans 14 residues. Germline CDR1 and CDR2: SGHAT and FQNNGV. V dropped 1 base and J dropped 0 bases, with 3 bases sitting between them. Here the CDR3 DNA reads TGTGCCAGCAGCTTAGCCACAACTAATGAAAAACTGTTTTTT. This codes for CASSLATTNEKLFF.

There are a few counts of this clone. The CDR3 spells CASSDELGGSTDTQYF. DNA for the CDR3: TGTGCCAGCAGCGACGAACTAGGGGGATCCACAGATACGCAGTATTTT. The genes are TRBV9 and TRBJ2-3; tentatively, D is TRBD1 (6 bases). Trimming shortened V by 3 bases and J by 2 bases, and 16 bases separated the two germline ends. The CDR3 loop spans 16 amino acids. Germline CDR1 SGDLS, CDR2 YYNGEE.

The V gene is TRBV6-5, the J gene TRBJ2-5; 8 nucleotides agree with TRBD1. The germline V gene encodes CDR1 MNHEY and CDR2 SVGAGI. V trimming: 8 bases; J trimming: 4 bases; junction bases outside the gene matches: 9. CDR3 length: 14 residues. CDR3 sequence reads: CASRVGQGGETQYF. The CDR3 nucleotides are TGTGCCAGCCGGGTCGGACAGGGCGGAGAGACCCAGTACTTC.

V and J are TRBV5-1 and TRBJ1-4; D call uncertain. Trimming removed 7 bases at V and 1 base at J, with 17 bases between. Germline CDR1 reads SGHRS; CDR2 reads YFSETQ. The CDR3 loop spans 16 amino acids. The CDR3 nucleotides are TGCGCCAGCTCCCCTACCGAGGGCCTAACTAATGAAAAACTGTTTTTT. It specifies CASSPTEGLTNEKLFF.

The chain couples TRBV5-4 to TRBJ2-3, with a weak D call TRBD1 (6 bases). CDR3 length equals 12 residues. V dropped 4 bases and J dropped 9 bases, with 12 bases sitting between them. The germline V gene encodes CDR1 SGHNT and CDR2 YYREEE (reference sequence). In DNA form, the CDR3 reads TGTGCCAGCAGCGAGATACAGGGCACGCAGTATTTT. Translated, it gives CASSEIQGTQYF.